The rows below give T cell receptor beta chains drawn from one sample of a study of blood T cell repertoires in COVID-19. Clones were sequenced by immunoSEQ multiplex PCR, and TCRdb holds only the in-frame ones, with some missing. The sample shows 70,000 to 95,000 clones, more than 70% of them seen only once. The sample taken for sequencing was peripheral blood. All receptors come from a man in his fifties or sixties with COVID-19, enrolled during active disease. The CDR3 runs from the conserved cysteine through the conserved F or W.

J,V,length,CDR3
TRBJ2-3,TRBV13,16,CASSLDGQGLTDTQYF
TRBJ2-7,TRBV29-1,14,CSVAPGTGNHEQYF
TRBJ2-5,TRBV5-1,14,CASSSDRVLKTQYF
TRBJ1-4,TRBV19,14,CASDLGGGAEKLFF
TRBJ1-1,TRBV7-3,14,CASSPGTGHIGAFF
TRBJ2-3,TRBV4-3,17,CASSQDLASWGADTQYF
TRBJ1-1,TRBV7-9,11,CASSPAGLAFF
TRBJ1-5,TRBV19,14,CASSQANSNQPQHF
TRBJ1-5,TRBV4-1,15,CASSQPDRDYQPQHF
TRBJ2-5,TRBV6-5,14,CASSYNRGRETQYF
TRBJ1-5,TRBV6-5,14,CASSGTGINQPQHF
TRBJ1-5,TRBV30,14,CAWSTGQGRQPQHF
TRBJ1-2,TRBV2,16,CASSAQGLFKNYGYTF
TRBJ1-1,TRBV7-9,12,CASSYFSAEAFF
TRBJ1-4,TRBV18,14,CASSARGQLEKLFF
TRBJ2-1,TRBV5-4,15,CASSYGGGNYNEQFF
TRBJ2-2,TRBV5-1,15,CASAHLEGGAGELFF
TRBJ1-1,TRBV13,14,CASSLRRSFTEAFF
TRBJ1-3,TRBV7-2,17,CASSLGDPGQAGNTIYF
TRBJ1-2,TRBV9,12,CASSVANYGYTF
TRBJ2-3,TRBV6-5,14,CASSSRGGTDTQYF
TRBJ1-5,TRBV11-2,14,CASSSGQSNQPQHF
TRBJ1-3,TRBV11-1,13,CASSSSTGTAIYF
TRBJ1-1,TRBV6-5,13,CASISEGNTEAFF
TRBJ2-1,TRBV13,17,CASSLSASGDLYNEQFF
TRBJ1-1,TRBV6-6,14,CASSTRGRGTEAFF
TRBJ1-3,TRBV15,17,CATSREATGSSGNTIYF
TRBJ1-1,TRBV2,12,CASSDPYREAFF
TRBJ2-2,TRBV21-1,18,CASSKEGLSNGITGELFF
TRBJ2-5,TRBV7-8,14,CASSLIPVQETQYF
TRBJ1-2,TRBV11-3,12,CASSLEGGALIF
TRBJ2-3,TRBV21-1,17,CASSLHRDSTSTDTQYF
TRBJ2-1,TRBV19,15,CASTGLAGTGNEQFF
TRBJ2-2,TRBV24-1,13,CATRSGNTGELFF
TRBJ2-2,TRBV9,17,CASSVVGGTKNTGELFF
TRBJ1-3,TRBV7-9,15,CASSLRGGSGNTIYF
TRBJ1-2,TRBV27,13,CASSPGQGYGYTF
TRBJ1-1,TRBV19,14,CASSIGLRNTEAFF
TRBJ2-5,TRBV6-6,15,CASSYDGGVGETQYF
TRBJ1-2,TRBV9,14,CASSVDTLNYGYTF
TRBJ1-1,TRBV19,11,CASRAFGEAFF
TRBJ1-6,TRBV9,14,CASSPGGGNSPLHF
TRBJ1-2,TRBV28,14,CASSLAGGNYGYTF
TRBJ1-5,TRBV4-3,15,CASSQGGHLYQPQHF